Listed below are T cell receptor beta chains from one sample, sequenced in a study of blood T cell repertoires in COVID-19. Only in-frame clones appear in the TCRdb table, and some are missing; sequencing was by immunoSEQ multiplex PCR. The sample holds some 350,000 clones, around 87% seen once. Material for sequencing was peripheral blood. The receptors were sampled from a human donor in a cohort sampled during active COVID-19. Both conserved end residues are part of each CDR3. Each record gives: clone size, V gene, D gene, J gene, CDR3 protein, CDR3 DNA. D genes are given only for firm matches. Expanded clones are given a class, and other clones once, few, many or no size at all.

few	TRBV9	.	TRBJ2-1	CASSVGGSRSYNEQFF	TGTGCCAGCAGCGTAGGTGGGAGTCGTTCCTACAATGAGCAGTTCTTC
few	TRBV15	TRBD1	TRBJ2-7	CATSRDRQTGGNEQYF	TGTGCCACCAGCAGAGATCGGCAGACAGGGGGTAACGAGCAGTACTTC
.	TRBV19	TRBD1	TRBJ1-5	CASKVSRTGGQPQHF	TGTGCCAGTAAAGTATCCCGGACAGGGGGACAGCCCCAGCATTTT
.	TRBV29-1	TRBD2	TRBJ2-1	CSGGLAIYNEQFF	TGCAGCGGTGGACTAGCGATTTACAATGAGCAGTTCTTC
.	TRBV30	.	TRBJ2-2	CAWRIGNGELFF	TGTGCCTGGAGGATCGGGAACGGGGAGCTGTTTTTT
.	TRBV2	.	TRBJ1-1	CASRAVETEAFF	TGTGCCAGCAGGGCGGTTGAGACTGAAGCTTTCTTT
.	TRBV21-1	.	TRBJ1-4	CASSKRGQRRGCFEKLFF	TGTGCCAGCAGCAAACGGGGACAGCGGAGGGGTTGTTTCGAAAAACTGTTTTTT
.	TRBV11-2	.	TRBJ2-5	CASSVAGETQYF	TGTGCCAGCAGCGTGGCGGGGGAGACCCAGTACTTC
.	TRBV4-1	.	TRBJ1-3	CASSQVIVGRNPSGNTIYF	TGCGCCAGCAGCCAAGTTATAGTTGGGAGAAACCCCTCTGGAAACACCATATATTTT
.	TRBV30	TRBD1	TRBJ1-2	CAWNSGGRSYGYTF	TGTGCCTGGAATTCAGGGGGCCGCTCCTATGGCTACACCTTC
.	TRBV28	TRBD2	TRBJ2-7	CASRGSGESYEQYF	TGTGCCAGCAGGGGCAGCGGGGAATCCTACGAGCAGTACTTC
.	TRBV5-6	TRBD2	TRBJ2-1	CASRRRGGYNEQFF	TGTGCCAGCAGGCGGCGGGGGGGCTACAATGAGCAGTTCTTC
.	TRBV19	TRBD1	TRBJ2-7	CASRQGYEQYF	TGTGCCAGTCGACAGGGCTACGAGCAGTACTTC
.	TRBV7-6	TRBD2	TRBJ2-5	CASSRLPQASGGGMIETQYF	TGTGCCAGCAGCCGCCTACCCCAAGCTAGCGGGGGCGGAATGATCGAGACCCAGTACTTC
.	TRBV5-4	TRBD1	TRBJ2-7	CASSRDRGQEQYF	TGTGCCAGCAGCCGTGACAGGGGGCAGGAGCAGTACTTC
.	TRBV10-2	.	TRBJ2-7	CASGEEHLYEQYF	TGCGCCAGCGGGGAGGAACACCTTTACGAGCAGTACTTC
.	TRBV19	.	TRBJ2-3	CASSIGETGDTQYF	TGTGCCAGTAGTATAGGCGAAACAGGAGATACGCAGTATTTT
.	TRBV11-2	TRBD2	TRBJ2-7	CASSFGLAGFYEQYF	TGTGCCAGCAGCTTCGGACTAGCGGGGTTCTACGAGCAGTACTTC
few	TRBV30	.	TRBJ1-1	CAWVDGGNTEAFF	TGTGCCTGGGTGGATGGAGGGAACACTGAAGCTTTCTTT
.	TRBV30	TRBD1	TRBJ1-3	CAWRGDRRGSGNTIYF	TGTGCCTGGAGGGGGGACAGGAGGGGTTCTGGAAACACCATATATTTT
once	TRBV4-1	TRBD1	TRBJ2-5	CASSPGQIQETQYF	TGCGCCAGCAGCCCGGGACAGATCCAAGAGACCCAGTACTTC
once	TRBV18	.	TRBJ1-2	CASSPIGGDGYTF	TGTGCCAGCTCACCAATAGGCGGGGATGGCTACACCTTC
.	TRBV7-2	.	TRBJ1-3	CASSLAPLSSGNTIYF	TGTGCCAGCAGCTTAGCTCCTTTGAGCTCTGGAAACACCATATATTTT
few	TRBV5-1	.	TRBJ1-4	CASSLETETNEKLFF	TGCGCCAGCAGCTTGGAGACTGAAACTAATGAAAAACTGTTTTTT
few	TRBV9	TRBD2	TRBJ2-1	CASSVGPSGHSYNEQFF	TGTGCCAGCAGCGTAGGCCCTAGCGGGCACTCCTACAATGAGCAGTTCTTC
.	TRBV3-1/TRBV3-2	TRBD2	TRBJ2-7	CASSQDWYSGRWVTEQYF	TGTGCCAGCAGCCAAGATTGGTATAGCGGGAGATGGGTTACCGAGCAGTACTTC
.	TRBV5-1	TRBD2	TRBJ2-1	CASSLGAGERYNEQFF	TGCGCCAGCAGCTTGGGAGCGGGGGAGCGCTACAATGAGCAGTTCTTC
.	TRBV25-1	TRBD1	TRBJ2-3	CASSDNEQGGTDTQYF	TGTGCCAGCAGTGATAACGAGCAGGGGGGCACAGATACGCAGTATTTT
.	TRBV7-3	.	TRBJ2-7	CASSLLGPQANPPYEQYF	TGTGCCAGCAGCTTATTAGGCCCTCAGGCTAATCCCCCCTACGAGCAGTACTTC
many	TRBV6-4	TRBD2	TRBJ2-2	CASGTSGSTGELFF	TGTGCCAGCGGGACTAGCGGGAGCACCGGGGAGCTGTTTTTT
.	TRBV7-3	TRBD1	TRBJ2-1	CASSKDRGNEQFF	TGTGCCAGCAGCAAAGACAGGGGCAATGAGCAGTTCTTC
.	TRBV6-5	.	TRBJ1-1	CASVPSFDKNTEAFF	TGTGCCAGCGTTCCTTCCTTTGACAAGAACACTGAAGCTTTCTTT
.	TRBV28	TRBD1	TRBJ1-6	CASSGTAYNSPLHF	TGTGCCAGCAGCGGGACAGCCTATAATTCACCCCTCCACTTT
.	TRBV27	TRBD1	TRBJ1-4	CASMRTGSSEKLFF	TGTGCCAGCATGAGGACAGGGAGCAGTGAAAAACTGTTTTTT
.	TRBV2	TRBD2	TRBJ2-1	CASSGGPYNEQFF	TGTGCCAGTAGCGGGGGGCCCTACAATGAGCAGTTCTTC
.	TRBV6-5	.	TRBJ1-3	CASSYGGHSGNTIYF	TGTGCCAGCAGTTACGGGGGACACTCTGGAAACACCATATATTTT
.	TRBV9	.	TRBJ2-7	CASSPGENYEQYF	TGTGCCAGCAGCCCAGGGGAGAACTACGAGCAGTACTTC
.	TRBV5-6	.	TRBJ1-2	CASSTSPGEGYTF	TGTGCCAGCAGCACGTCGCCGGGGGAAGGCTACACCTTC
.	TRBV3-1/TRBV3-2	.	TRBJ2-7	CASSQVGDFPDEQYF	TGTGCCAGCAGCCAAGTCGGGGACTTTCCTGACGAGCAGTACTTC
.	TRBV30	TRBD1	TRBJ2-5	CAWSLDRVQETQYF	TGTGCCTGGAGTCTAGACAGGGTCCAAGAGACCCAGTACTTC
.	TRBV30	.	TRBJ1-2	CAWSVGGYGYTF	TGTGCCTGGAGTGTGGGGGGATATGGCTACACCTTC
.	TRBV27	TRBD2	TRBJ2-6	CASSSSGRAPGANVLTF	TGTGCCAGCAGTTCTAGCGGGAGGGCCCCTGGGGCCAACGTCCTGACTTTC
.	TRBV19	TRBD1	TRBJ1-2	CASRDRGGRSYGYTF	TGTGCCAGTAGGGACAGGGGGGGACGGAGCTATGGCTACACCTTC
.	TRBV29-1	.	TRBJ1-1	CSANRAGTEAFF	TGCAGCGCCAATAGGGCGGGGACTGAAGCTTTCTTT
.	TRBV7-8	.	TRBJ2-3	CASSLMSGARGTQYF	TGTGCCAGCAGCTTAATGTCCGGGGCCAGGGGTACGCAGTATTTT
.	TRBV7-8	TRBD1	TRBJ1-2	CASSKDRGHGYTF	TGTGCCAGCAGCAAGGACAGGGGGCATGGCTACACCTTC
.	TRBV9	.	TRBJ2-4	CASSVGQGNIQYF	TGTGCCAGCAGCGTAGGTCAGGGAAACATTCAGTACTTC
few	TRBV3-1/TRBV3-2	TRBD1	TRBJ1-1	CASSPNRGHTEAFF	TGTGCCAGCAGCCCCAACAGGGGTCACACTGAAGCTTTCTTT
.	TRBV7-9	TRBD1	TRBJ1-3	CASSLMSGTDGNTIYF	TGTGCCAGCAGCTTAATGTCGGGGACAGATGGAAACACCATATATTTT
few	TRBV14	.	TRBJ2-7	CASSQIEVTEQYF	TGTGCCAGCAGCCAAATCGAGGTCACAGAGCAGTACTTC
few	TRBV7-9	TRBD1	TRBJ2-7	CASSLGLGTGAHEQYF	TGTGCCAGCAGCTTAGGATTAGGGACAGGGGCTCACGAGCAGTACTTC
.	TRBV15	.	TRBJ1-5	CATSRDREGAGNQPQHF	TGTGCCACCAGCAGAGATCGTGAAGGGGCAGGCAATCAGCCCCAGCATTTT
.	TRBV5-1	.	TRBJ2-5	CASSPATGVGHQETQYF	TGCGCCAGCAGCCCCGCAACGGGGGTGGGGCACCAAGAGACCCAGTACTTC
.	TRBV4-1	.	TRBJ1-4	CASSQERAGIGEKLFF	TGCGCCAGCAGCCAAGAACGGGCAGGGATTGGTGAAAAACTGTTTTTT
.	TRBV5-1	.	TRBJ1-6	CASSLDRDNNSPLHF	TGCGCCAGCAGCTTGGACAGGGACAATAATTCACCCCTCCACTTT